This TCR beta chain emerged from a study of post-analysis software for immune sequencing data. Unique molecular identifiers were carried by the TCR beta cDNA libraries. In TCRdb, the PCR reads were re-called with MiXCR into one record per CDR3 protein. The sample consists of 400,000 to 500,000 distinct CDR3 sequences, more than 30% of them appearing once. Study-wide results and caveats: Patients had higher frequencies than controls of about 5 TRBV segments, including TRBV5-6, TRBV5-1 and TRBV20-1.

The CDR3 length is 15 residues. Germline CDR1 is MNHEY and CDR2 is SVGAGI. V shed 0 bases and J shed 2 bases, with 8 bases lying between them. Regarding this clonotype: Its antigen is as yet unknown.

The rearrangement uses TRBV6-5 and TRBJ2-1, with TRBD2 as a possible D gene (6 bases). The sample comprised blood. The TCR was taken from a girl aged 2-9 years with multiple sclerosis. CDR3 loop: CASSYSRGTYNEQFF. CDR3 bases: TGTGCCAGCAGTTACTCCCGGGGGACCTACAATGAGCAGTTCTTC.